A selection of T cell receptor beta chains follows, all from one sample in a study of shared clonotypes between healthy human individuals. Only in-frame clones appear in the TCRdb table, and some are missing; sequencing was by immunoSEQ multiplex PCR. The sample gives about 1 million clones, 70% to 80% of which show up once; approximately 1.5% is in the top ten. Sequencing used memory CD4+ T cells sorted from blood. These receptors came from a man between 18 and 29 years old in good health. Each CDR3 is given with its conserved first and last residue. A D gene is named only where the DNA matches it firmly.

V gene,D gene,J gene,CDR3 protein
TRBV6-5,TRBD2,TRBJ2-7,CASRSTGTNYEQYF
TRBV28,-,TRBJ1-5,CASSSPGERASNQPQHF
TRBV14,-,TRBJ1-6,CASSHRGYNSPLHF
TRBV5-8,-,TRBJ1-6,CASRMRLTNSPLHF
TRBV7-2,-,TRBJ1-2,CASSTGQYGYTF
TRBV29-1,-,TRBJ2-3,CTPRRQSPDTQYF
TRBV2,-,TRBJ1-5,CASSALGRNSNQPQHF
TRBV15,-,TRBJ1-3,CATSSASRTGNTIYF
TRBV28,TRBD1,TRBJ2-2,CASTKSDRVTGELFF
TRBV4-3,TRBD2,TRBJ2-1,CASSQEATGGGRRFF
TRBV28,-,TRBJ2-1,CASSLWSSGDEQFF
TRBV5-4,-,TRBJ1-2,CASSLPGPMASGYTF
TRBV27,-,TRBJ1-5,CASSLGWSNQPQHF
TRBV15,TRBD1,TRBJ1-5,CATSIQGAANQPQHF
TRBV9,TRBD2,TRBJ2-3,CASSVGPSGGPTATDTQYF
TRBV10-1,-,TRBJ1-1,CASSAAGLGTEAFF
TRBV5-4,TRBD2,TRBJ2-2,CASSPMAAGDLTGELFF
TRBV7-8,-,TRBJ1-4,CASSLARVGEKLFF
TRBV11-2,-,TRBJ2-2,CASSFGDSFTGELFF
TRBV19,TRBD1,TRBJ2-1,CASTTFGQGNEQFF
TRBV2,TRBD1,TRBJ2-7,CASSDLIGQGREQYF
TRBV27,-,TRBJ2-3,CASSFRGVASTDTQYF
TRBV2,TRBD1,TRBJ1-5,CASSGTGAFNQPQHF
TRBV11-2,TRBD1,TRBJ1-2,CASSSLKNRDRGNYGYTF
TRBV11-1,TRBD2,TRBJ2-1,CASSYSGGVGPSSYNEQFF
TRBV7-2,-,TRBJ2-7,CASNDYPSTYEQYF
TRBV7-9,-,TRBJ2-6,CASSPGNGANVLTF
TRBV10-3,TRBD1,TRBJ1-2,CAISEETGRGYTF
TRBV10-1,TRBD1,TRBJ1-1,CASSSGTGRFEAFF
TRBV5-1,TRBD2,TRBJ2-2,CASSPVAGATGELFF
TRBV2,-,TRBJ1-1,CASDGDNTEAFF
TRBV21-1,-,TRBJ1-6,CASHSWGYNSPLHF
TRBV7-9,TRBD1,TRBJ2-7,CASSLVRDRPRGSSYEQYF
TRBV5-1,TRBD1,TRBJ2-7,CASSLVGQEYEQYF
TRBV19,-,TRBJ2-7,CASSSGTRNEQYF
TRBV5-6,-,TRBJ1-4,CASSPKIAAANEKLFF
TRBV11-2,TRBD1,TRBJ1-4,CASSLGQTATNEKLFF
TRBV19,-,TRBJ1-1,CASSVGQPGASAFF
TRBV7-9,TRBD1,TRBJ2-1,CASSQGAASDSYNEQFF
TRBV7-2,TRBD1,TRBJ2-5,CASSNNRDRGRETQYF
TRBV5-1,-,TRBJ2-7,CASSLNYIGDEQYF
TRBV2,-,TRBJ2-5,CASSKAGETQYF
TRBV7-2,TRBD2,TRBJ2-1,CASRPGLESGEQFF
TRBV27,-,TRBJ1-6,CASSLQGWDSPLHF
TRBV5-1,-,TRBJ2-1,CASSLADRDGPNEQFF
TRBV18,-,TRBJ1-4,CASSPSGGVNEKLFF
TRBV9,-,TRBJ2-3,CASSVGGGGTDTQYF
TRBV5-1,-,TRBJ2-7,CASSLGAGTANYEQYF
TRBV2,TRBD2,TRBJ2-7,CASSLGTITGEQYF
TRBV5-1,-,TRBJ1-2,CASSLIGQGEAKGYGYTF
TRBV28,-,TRBJ1-4,CASSSGFNRGEKLFF
TRBV5-6,-,TRBJ2-7,CASSLEQVGSDEQYF
TRBV5-1,-,TRBJ1-6,CASSLDSPYNSPLHF
TRBV10-3,TRBD1,TRBJ2-7,CAISEQQGAYEQYF
TRBV30,-,TRBJ1-3,CAWSQGSGNTIYF